Given below is one T cell receptor (beta chain) in context. V dropped 4 bases and J dropped 0 bases, with 11 bases sitting between them. The CDR3 loop spans 14 amino acids. The germline V gene encodes CDR1 SGHRS and CDR2 YFSETQ. The protocol was immunoSEQ multiplex PCR, while the TCRdb copy is restricted to in-frame clones and leaves out a portion. The data hold around 5,200 clones, with about 72% observed a single time. Graft specimens yielded both intraepithelial and lamina propria lymphocytes. The data stem from a study of graft-versus-host responses after intestinal transplantation. The genes are TRBV5-1 and TRBJ2-7; D perhaps matches TRBD2 (5 bases). Here the sequenced sample was ileum tissue, taken roughly 260 days after intestinal transplant. This clonotype originated in a human patient who received an intestinal transplant, so some T cells may come from the graft donor. Here the CDR3 reads CASSTGGYSYEQYF. The CDR3, as DNA: TGCGCCAGCAGCACTGGAGGTTACTCCTACGAGCAGTACTTC.